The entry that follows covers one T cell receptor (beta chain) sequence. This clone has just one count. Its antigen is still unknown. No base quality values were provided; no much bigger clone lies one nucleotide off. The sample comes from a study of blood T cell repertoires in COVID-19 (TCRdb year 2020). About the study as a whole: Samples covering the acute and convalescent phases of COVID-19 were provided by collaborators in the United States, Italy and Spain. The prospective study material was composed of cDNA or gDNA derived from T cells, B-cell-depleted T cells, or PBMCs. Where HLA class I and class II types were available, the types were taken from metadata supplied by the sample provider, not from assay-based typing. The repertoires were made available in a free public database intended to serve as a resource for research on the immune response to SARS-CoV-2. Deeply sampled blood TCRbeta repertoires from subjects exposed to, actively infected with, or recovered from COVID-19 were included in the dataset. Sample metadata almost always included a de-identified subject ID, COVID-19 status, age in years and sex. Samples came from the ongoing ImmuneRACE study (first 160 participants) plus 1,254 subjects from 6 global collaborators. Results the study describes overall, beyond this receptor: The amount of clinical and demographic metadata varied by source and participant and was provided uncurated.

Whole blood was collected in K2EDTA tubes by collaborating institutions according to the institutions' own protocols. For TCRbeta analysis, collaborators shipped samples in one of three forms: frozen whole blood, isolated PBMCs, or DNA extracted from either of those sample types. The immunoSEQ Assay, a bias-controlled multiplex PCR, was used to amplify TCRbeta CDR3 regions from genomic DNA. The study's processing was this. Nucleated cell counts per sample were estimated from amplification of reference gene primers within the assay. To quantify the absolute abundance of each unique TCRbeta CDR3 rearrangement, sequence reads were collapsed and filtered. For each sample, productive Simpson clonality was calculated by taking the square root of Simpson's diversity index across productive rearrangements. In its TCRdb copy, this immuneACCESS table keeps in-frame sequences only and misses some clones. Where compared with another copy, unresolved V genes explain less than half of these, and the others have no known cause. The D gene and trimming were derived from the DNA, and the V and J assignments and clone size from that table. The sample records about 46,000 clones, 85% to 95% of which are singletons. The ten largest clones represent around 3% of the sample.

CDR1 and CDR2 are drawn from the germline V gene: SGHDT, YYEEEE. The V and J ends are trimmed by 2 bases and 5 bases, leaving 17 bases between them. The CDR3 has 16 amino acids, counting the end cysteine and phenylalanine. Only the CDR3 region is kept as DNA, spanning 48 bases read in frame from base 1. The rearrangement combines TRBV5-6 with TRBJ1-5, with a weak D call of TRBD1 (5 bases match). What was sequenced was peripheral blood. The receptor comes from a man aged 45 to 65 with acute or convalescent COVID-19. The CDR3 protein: CASSFGGDGGDQPQHF. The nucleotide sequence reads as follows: TGTGCCAGCAGCTTCGGCGGGGACGGAGGAGATCAGCCCCAGCATTTT.